Included here is one TCR beta chain sequence, with context. Its antigen remains unknown. In germline, CDR1 is SEHNR, CDR2 FQNEAQ (reference sequence). Trimming took 2 bases from V and 4 from J; bases not matched to a gene: 3. This CDR3 region has 14 residues. The source of the sample is a study of cytomegalovirus exposure and HLA in healthy donors. Study-wide results and limits: Among TCR sequences, most were rare, though some public TCRs appeared in many donors.

At sampling all donors were nominally healthy, likely with unrecorded immune exposures. 60 Vbeta and 13 Jbeta primers were used in PCR. TCRdb's copy holds only in-frame clones and misses some; the assay was immunoSEQ multiplex PCR. The sample carries 150,000 or so clones, approximately 83% recorded once. The rearrangement links TRBV7-9 to TRBJ2-3; 7 positions agree with TRBD2. Sequencing was performed on PBMCs. The clonotype was recovered from a man younger than 30 in good health and CMV-seropositive. CDR3 sequence reads: CASSLPSGPDTQYF. In DNA form, the CDR3 reads TGTGCCAGCAGCTTACCTAGCGGTCCAGATACGCAGTATTTT. The full variable domain, rest sourced from reference TRBV7-9 and TRBJ2-3, is DTGVSQNPRHKITKRGQNVTFRCDPISEHNRLYWYRQTLGQGPEFLTYFQNEAQLEKSRLLSDRFSAERPKGSFSTLEIQRTEQGDSAMYLCASSLPSGPDTQYFGPGTRLTVL.